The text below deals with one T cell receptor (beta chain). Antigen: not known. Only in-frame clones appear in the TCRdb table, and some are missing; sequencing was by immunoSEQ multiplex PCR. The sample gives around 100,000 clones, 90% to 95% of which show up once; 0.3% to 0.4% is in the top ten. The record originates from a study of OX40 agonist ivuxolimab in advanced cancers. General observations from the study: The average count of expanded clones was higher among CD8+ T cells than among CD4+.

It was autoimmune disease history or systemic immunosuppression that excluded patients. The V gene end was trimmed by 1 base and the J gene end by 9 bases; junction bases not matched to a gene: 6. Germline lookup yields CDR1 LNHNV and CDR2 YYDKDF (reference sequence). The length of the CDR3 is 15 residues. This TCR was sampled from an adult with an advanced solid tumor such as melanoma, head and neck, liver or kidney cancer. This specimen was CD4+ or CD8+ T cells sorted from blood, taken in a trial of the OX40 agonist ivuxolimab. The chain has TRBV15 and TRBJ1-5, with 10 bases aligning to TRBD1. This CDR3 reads CATSRGGTGAWPQHF. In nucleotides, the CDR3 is TGTGCCACCAGCAGAGGAGGGACAGGGGCCTGGCCCCAGCATTTT.